The 21 T cell receptor beta chains reported below all come from one sample, sequenced in a study of OX40 agonist ivuxolimab in advanced cancers. Method: immunoSEQ multiplex PCR; TCRdb's copy keeps in-frame clones and lacks some. The sample lists tens of thousands of clones; about four fifths were seen once. The sequencing used CD4+ or CD8+ T cells sorted from blood, collected in a trial of the OX40 agonist ivuxolimab. The source of these receptors is an adult with an advanced solid tumor such as melanoma, head and neck, liver or kidney cancer.

This clone was seen only once. J is TRBJ2-7 and V is TRBV5-1; D could derive from TRBD1 or TRBD2 (5 bases each). Deletions cut 3 bases from V and 0 bases from J, with 22 bases between. CDR3 length equals 18 residues. Germline V gene sequence: CDR1 SGHRS, CDR2 YFSETQ. The CDR3 nucleotides read TGCGCCAGCAGCTCCACCCCCCGCTTAACCGGGACCTCCTACGAGCAGTACTTC. Protein sequence: CASSSTPRLTGTSYEQYF.

The chain uses TRBV6-1 and TRBJ2-1, with D hard to call. The CDR3 is 15 residues long. V lost 3 bases and J 1 base, leaving 10 bases between the germline ends. Germline values: CDR1 MNHNS, CDR2 SASEGT. The CDR3 DNA is TGTGCCAGCAGTGAGCAGGCCGGGTCCTACAATGAGCAGTTCTTC. Its protein product is CASSEQAGSYNEQFF.

The J gene is TRBJ2-3, the V gene TRBV7-3; D gene ambiguous. The germline V gene has CDR1 SGHTA and CDR2 FQGTGA. V was pared by 2 bases and J by 6 bases, with 9 bases between. This CDR3 spans 13 amino acids. CDR3 in amino acids: CASSLSRSDTQYF. In DNA form, the CDR3 reads TGTGCCAGCAGCTTATCCAGGTCCGATACGCAGTATTTT.

This chain connects TRBV5-5 to TRBJ1-1; the D is unclear. This CDR3 has 14 amino acids. The V gene lost 2 bases and the J gene lost 3 bases, with 11 bases spanning the gap. The germline V gene has CDR1 SGHKS and CDR2 YYEKEE (reference sequence). CDR3 sequence: CASSFLVGYTEAFF. The DNA of the CDR3 is TGTGCCAGCAGCTTTTTAGTGGGTTACACTGAAGCTTTCTTT.

The chain employs TRBV19 and TRBJ1-4, with D possibly matching TRBD1 (5 bases). The germline V gene encodes CDR1 LNHDA and CDR2 SQIVND (reference sequence). V was pared by 5 bases and J by 3 bases, with 10 bases between. The CDR3 runs to 14 residues. The CDR3 DNA is TGTGCCAGTAGTGGGGGGTTAGCTAATGAAAAACTGTTTTTT. Residues: CASSGGLANEKLFF.

CDR3 coding DNA: TGTGCCAGCAGCTTAGGGGCGGGGCGCTACACAGATACGCAGTATTTT. Translation gives CASSLGAGRYTDTQYF. The rearrangement links TRBV7-9 to TRBJ2-3, with D tentatively TRBD2 (6 bases). Germline-derived CDR1 and CDR2 are SEHNR and FQNEAQ (reference sequence). This CDR3 region has 16 residues. Trimming removed 1 base from V and 2 bases from J, with 13 bases in between.

This chain uses TRBV10-3 with TRBJ2-2; 8 positions agree with TRBD1. With 7 bases clipped from V and 6 bases from J, the junction kept 7 bases outside the gene matches. The CDR3 is 14 residues long. CDR1 is ENHRY and CDR2 is SYGVKD in the germline V gene. The CDR3: CAIKLDRAAGELFF. The CDR3 DNA follows: TGTGCCATCAAACTGGACAGGGCAGCCGGGGAGCTGTTTTTT.

This clone showed up just once. The V and J genes are TRBV7-2 and TRBJ2-1, with D unresolved. The CDR3 sequence is 12 residues long. In germline, CDR1 is SGHTA, CDR2 FQGNSA. The V end was cut by 5 bases, the J end by 2 bases, with 4 bases between. The CDR3 protein is CASSQTYNEQFF. CDR3 DNA: TGTGCCAGCAGCCAAACCTACAATGAGCAGTTCTTC.

The chain is built from TRBV7-9 and TRBJ2-7; 9 nucleotides agree with TRBD1. The germline CDR1 and CDR2 sequences are SEHNR and FQNEAQ (reference sequence). Trimming took 6 bases from V and 2 from J; bases not matched to a gene: 17. The CDR3 sequence is 18 residues long. The CDR3 spells CASSKGGGQGTGTYEQYF. The DNA of the CDR3 is TGTGCCAGCAGTAAAGGGGGCGGGCAGGGGACAGGGACCTACGAGCAGTACTTC.

This clone was detected only a few times. The J gene is TRBJ2-7, the V gene TRBV9; 8 bases are a match to TRBD1. The trim removed 6 bases at V and 3 bases at J, leaving 14 bases unmatched. CDR1 is SGDLS and CDR2 is YYNGEE in the germline V gene. The CDR3 has 16 amino acids. The CDR3: CASNENRGTGLYEQYF. CDR3 in DNA: TGTGCCAGCAATGAAAACCGGGGGACAGGACTCTACGAGCAGTACTTC.

The rearrangement links TRBV9 to TRBJ1-1, with 8 bases matching TRBD1. V was clipped by 3 bases and J by 5 bases; unmatched bases: 6. Germline CDR1 is SGDLS and CDR2 is YYNGEE. The CDR3 loop spans 14 amino acids. The CDR3 coding sequence is TGTGCCAGCAGCGCCAGGGGGCAATTGACTGAAGCTTTCTTT. Residues: CASSARGQLTEAFF. Variable domain in full (rest from reference TRBV9 and TRBJ1-1): DSGVTQTPKHLITATGQRVTLRCSPRSGDLSVYWYQQSLDQGLQFLIQYYNGEERAKGNILERFSAQQFPDLHSELNLSSLELGDSALYFCASSARGQLTEAFFGQGTRLTVV.

This clone was detected once. This chain links TRBV14 with TRBJ2-1, with a tentative D call TRBD2 (5 bases). Germline V lookup: CDR1 SGHDN, CDR2 FVKESK. The CDR3 totals 13 residues. V was clipped by 4 bases and J by 6 bases, with 10 bases between them. The CDR3 sequence is CASSRIRGNEQFF. CDR3 nucleotides: TGTGCCAGCAGCCGAATCCGGGGCAATGAGCAGTTCTTC.

The chain uses TRBV7-8 and TRBJ2-1, with 12 bases identical to TRBD2. The CDR3 spans 16 residues. The germline V gene has CDR1 SGHVS and CDR2 FQNEAQ. V trimming: 1 base; J trimming: 12 bases; junction bases outside the gene matches: 10. The CDR3, as DNA: TGTGCCAGCAGCTTAGTGACTAGCGGGGGACCAGGCAGGCAGTTCTTC. This codes for CASSLVTSGGPGRQFF.

The V call is TRBV6-6, the J call TRBJ2-4; a weak D match, TRBD2 (5 bases). Trimming pared 5 bases from V and 3 bases from J, leaving 17 bases between. Looked up from germline, CDR1 is MNHNY and CDR2 is SVGAGI (reference sequence). This CDR3 comprises 16 residues. The CDR3 here is CASSRDGPMNKNIQYF. Here the CDR3 DNA reads TGTGCCAGCAGTCGGGATGGGCCAATGAACAAAAACATTCAGTACTTC.

The chain carries TRBV14 and TRBJ2-3, with D unresolved. V was trimmed by 5 bases and J by 7 bases, leaving 7 bases between them. This CDR3 contains 11 residues. Germline lookup yields CDR1 SGHDN and CDR2 FVKESK. The CDR3 sequence: CASSYKHTQYF. As DNA, the CDR3 is TGTGCCAGCAGCTACAAGCATACGCAGTATTTT.

The chain couples TRBV6-5 to TRBJ1-1, with 9 bases identical to TRBD1. Germline V gives CDR1 MNHEY, CDR2 SVGAGI. The V and J ends lost 3 bases and 4 bases, in that order; junction bases with no gene match: 9. There are 16 residues in the CDR3. The CDR3 DNA reads TGTGCCAGCAGTTATGAGGCCGGGACAGGGCCCACTGAAGCTTTCTTT. Protein sequence: CASSYEAGTGPTEAFF.

This rearrangement joins TRBV15 to TRBJ2-1; 8 nucleotides match TRBD2. The V and J ends lost 4 bases and 7 bases, in that order; junction bases with no gene match: 9. CDR1 is LNHNV and CDR2 is YYDKDF in the germline V gene (reference sequence). The CDR3 consists of 15 residues. The CDR3 region has the DNA TGTGCCACCAGCACGGAGAGCGGGGGCCGGAATGAGCAGTTCTTC. Amino acid sequence: CATSTESGGRNEQFF.

The chain has TRBV18 and TRBJ1-1; 9 bases are a match to TRBD1. This CDR3 region has 14 residues. Germline values: CDR1 KGHSH, CDR2 LQKENI. J was trimmed by 6 bases and V by 2 bases; bases with no gene match: 4. CDR3 residues: CASSPTGGGSEAFF. The CDR3 region has the DNA TGTGCCAGCTCACCAACAGGGGGCGGATCTGAAGCTTTCTTT.

CDR3 residues: CASSPGRGYEQYF. The CDR3 region has the DNA TGCGCCAGCAGTCCCGGACGGGGCTACGAGCAGTACTTC. The rearrangement links TRBV5-1 to TRBJ2-7; TRBD2 might be the D (5 bases). From germline, CDR1 is SGHRS and CDR2 YFSETQ. V lost 5 bases and J 3 bases, leaving 12 bases between the germline ends. This CDR3 has 13 amino acids. The full variable domain, its missing parts supplied by reference TRBV5-1 and TRBJ2-7, is KAGVTQTPRYLIKTRGQQVTLSCSPISGHRSVSWYQQTPGQGLQFLFEYFSETQRNKGNFPGRFSGRQFSNSRSEMNVSTLELGDSALYLCASSPGRGYEQYFGPGTRLTVT.

In DNA, the CDR3 is TGCGCCAGCAGCTTGGACAGAACCCGCTCCTACGAGCAGTACTTC. Its translation is CASSLDRTRSYEQYF. The chain carries TRBV5-1 and TRBJ2-7, with no clear D. Germline values: CDR1 SGHRS, CDR2 YFSETQ. V was clipped by 0 bases and J by 0 bases, with 10 bases between them. The CDR3 runs 15 residues.

This clone was seen more than once but under ten times. The chain joins TRBV5-1 to TRBJ1-2, with TRBD1 matching 9 bases. The J segment lost 4 bases and the V segment lost 0 bases, leaving 4 bases of the junction unmatched. CDR1 and CDR2 (germline): SGHRS, YFSETQ. The CDR3 is made up of 15 amino acids. Written as DNA, the CDR3 is TGCGCCAGCAGCTTGGACCCGGGACAGGGCTATGGCTACACCTTC. Protein product: CASSLDPGQGYGYTF. The whole variable domain, filled in from reference TRBV5-1 and TRBJ1-2, reads KAGVTQTPRYLIKTRGQQVTLSCSPISGHRSVSWYQQTPGQGLQFLFEYFSETQRNKGNFPGRFSGRQFSNSRSEMNVSTLELGDSALYLCASSLDPGQGYGYTFGSGTRLTVV.